These 5 T cell receptor beta chains share one sample of origin, sequenced in a study of shared clonotypes between healthy human individuals. Naive-designated CD8 cells lacked CD45RO, were positively enriched for CCR7, and omitted terminally differentiated effector memory CD45RA+ cells. Assay used: immunoSEQ multiplex PCR; TCRdb lists only in-frame clones, some missing. The sample yields hundreds of thousands of clones, approximately 95% seen once. Sequencing was performed on naive CD8+ T cells sorted from blood. Receptors originate from a woman in her 30s in good health.

The chain recombines TRBV28 with TRBJ1-1; no firm D call. The CDR3 is 12 amino acids. Trimming pared 8 bases from V and 4 bases from J, leaving 11 bases between. Germline lookup yields CDR1 MDHEN and CDR2 SYDVKM. The DNA of the CDR3 is TGTGCCAGCCGGACCCCCGGCACTGAAGCTTTCTTT. This codes for CASRTPGTEAFF.

This clone appeared once. This chain uses TRBV25-1 with TRBJ2-7; 7 bases are shared with TRBD1. The V gene's germline CDR1 is MGHDK and CDR2 SYGVNS. This CDR3 has 14 amino acids. V lost 6 bases to trimming and J lost 4 bases; unmatched junction nucleotides: 9. The CDR3 reads CASSPGTVSYEQYF. CDR3 sequence (DNA): TGTGCCAGCAGCCCAGGGACAGTAAGTTACGAGCAGTACTTC.

The gene calls are TRBV10-3 and TRBJ2-5; tentatively, D is TRBD1 (6 bases). The germline CDR1 and CDR2 sequences are ENHRY and SYGVKD. The CDR3 is made up of 13 amino acids. Trimming removed 8 bases from V and 1 base from J, with 11 bases in between. The CDR3 loop is CAISGVGQETQYF. Here the CDR3 DNA reads TGTGCCATCTCAGGGGTCGGCCAAGAGACCCAGTACTTC.

This clone was detected a few times. This sequence joins TRBV28 and TRBJ1-1, with D tentatively TRBD1 (5 bases). The CDR3 runs to 14 residues. CDR1 is MDHEN and CDR2 is SYDVKM in the germline V gene. Trimming pared 3 bases from V and 3 bases from J, leaving 11 bases between. The CDR3 reads CASSFRVMDTEAFF. The CDR3 DNA reads TGTGCCAGCAGTTTCAGGGTGATGGACACTGAAGCTTTCTTT.

The chain has TRBV5-1 and TRBJ2-3; D perhaps matches TRBD2 (6 bases). Germline CDR1 is SGHRS and CDR2 is YFSETQ. Trimming took off 3 bases at V and 1 base at J, with 15 bases between the two ends. This CDR3 has 16 residues. In DNA, the CDR3 is TGCGCCAGCAGCTGGAGAGGGCGGGGCGGCACAGATACGCAGTATTTT. It codes for CASSWRGRGGTDTQYF.